This T cell receptor beta chain was sequenced during a study of cytomegalovirus exposure and HLA in healthy donors. At the level of the study: Early release data held 85 million to 95 million unique TCRs from HLA-typed donors.

Study-wide points: Most of the CMV-associated TCR beta chains (in a later analysis) appeared to be HLA-restricted. Per published accounts, TCR beta sequences correctly predicted the HLA-A and HLA-B alleles of most subjects.

A note on this clone: The target antigen is unknown.

V gave up 6 bases and J gave up 0 bases, with 5 bases separating them. The CDR3 runs to 12 residues. CDR1 and CDR2 (germline): MNHEY, SVGAGI. The PCR ran on 60 Vbeta and 13 Jbeta primers. TCRdb keeps only in-frame clones here, not all; method: immunoSEQ multiplex PCR. The sample holds 85,000 to 90,000 clones. The receptor's source is a middle-aged man in good health and CMV-seropositive. The V and J genes are TRBV6-5 and TRBJ1-1, with D uncertain. What was sequenced was PBMCs. The CDR3 region is CASSQMNTEAFF. The CDR3 DNA sequence: TGTGCCAGCAGCCAGATGAACACTGAAGCTTTCTTT.